This T cell receptor (beta chain) was obtained from a study of cytomegalovirus exposure and HLA in healthy donors. Worth noting for this clone: Antigen: not known.

The study, taken as a whole, reports: For presence/absence analyses, sequencing depth was assumed to be roughly uniform across donors.

The study ran its PCR with 60 Vbeta and 13 Jbeta primers. Here immunoSEQ multiplex PCR was the method, and the copy in TCRdb shows in-frame clones only, minus some. The sample has under 90,000 clones. The ends were cut back, 2 bases at V and 8 bases at J, with 13 bases in the middle. Germline V gene sequence: CDR1 GTSNPN, CDR2 SVGIG (reference sequence). The CDR3 covers 14 residues. The sequence came from a female donor in good health and CMV-seropositive. This chain uses TRBV30 with TRBJ1-6; the D gene is possibly TRBD1 (6 bases). The sequenced sample consisted of PBMCs. In DNA form, the CDR3 reads TGTGCCTGGAGTCAGGGCAGGGGTGATTCACCCCTCCACTTT. Protein product: CAWSQGRGDSPLHF.